These 12 T cell receptor beta chains originate from one sample sequenced in a study of blood T cell repertoires in COVID-19. The assay was immunoSEQ multiplex PCR, and TCRdb's table has in-frame clones only and misses some. This table holds almost 250,000 clones, roughly 91% found once. What was sequenced was PBMCs or T cells enriched from blood (not recorded which). The receptors shown here come from a woman younger than 45 who had recovered from COVID-19.

This clone has ten or more counts. The V gene is TRBV6-4, the J gene TRBJ2-3; 7 nucleotides align to TRBD2. Trimming at V came to 2 bases and at J to 1 base, leaving 0 bases not matched to a gene. The germline gives CDR1 MRHNA, CDR2 SNTAGT. This CDR3 comprises 14 residues. CDR3 sequence: CASSDAGGTDTQYF. The CDR3 nucleotides read TGTGCCAGCAGTGACGCGGGAGGCACAGATACGCAGTATTTT.

CDR3 amino acids: CASSFRHDYGYTF. The CDR3 bases are TGTGCCAGCAGTTTTCGACACGACTATGGCTACACCTTC. The V and J genes are TRBV12-3 or TRBV12-4 and TRBJ1-2; D gene ambiguous. V shed 3 bases and J shed 3 bases, with 8 bases lying between them. The CDR3 has 13 amino acids.

V usage is TRBV12-3 or TRBV12-4 and J usage is TRBJ2-7; 10 positions match TRBD2. The CDR3 runs to 13 residues. V was clipped by 2 bases and J by 6 bases; unmatched bases: 1. The CDR3 coding sequence is TGTGCCAGCAGTTTAACTAGCGGGGTCGAGCAGTACTTC. It is translated as CASSLTSGVEQYF.

The CDR3 spells CASSQELAGEYNEQFF. CDR3 DNA: TGCGCCAGCAGCCAAGAGCTAGCGGGAGAATACAATGAGCAGTTCTTC. The chain combines TRBV4-3 with TRBJ2-1; 10 bases are shared with TRBD2. Trimming took 0 bases from V and 4 from J; bases not matched to a gene: 3. The CDR3 consists of 16 residues. Germline assignment: CDR1 LGHNA and CDR2 YSLEER.

This clone was recorded once. The V and J genes are TRBV28 and TRBJ2-1; 8 nucleotides align to TRBD1. There are 15 residues in the CDR3. V shed 3 bases, J shed 9 bases, and the junction held 10 bases outside the gene matches. Germline-derived CDR1 and CDR2 are MDHEN and SYDVKM. CDR3 in amino acids: CASSFLGQGLGEQFF. CDR3 DNA sequence: TGTGCCAGCAGTTTCCTTGGACAGGGCTTGGGTGAGCAGTTCTTC.

The V and J genes are TRBV4-1 and TRBJ2-7; D is ambiguous. Germline V gene sequence: CDR1 MGHRA, CDR2 YSYEKL. The CDR3 contains 14 residues. The V end lost 0 bases, the J end lost 1 base, and 7 bases lay between the germline ends. CDR3 loop: CASSQDSYSYEQYF. The CDR3 coding sequence is TGCGCCAGCAGCCAAGATTCGTATTCCTACGAGCAGTACTTC.

The rearrangement joins TRBV6-2 or TRBV6-3 to TRBJ2-7, with a weak D call TRBD1 (7 bases). Germline loops: CDR1 MNHEY, CDR2 SVGEGT. The CDR3 consists of 14 residues. The ends were cut back, 2 bases at V and 2 bases at J, with 10 bases in the middle. The CDR3 is CASSYAGQPYEQYF. CDR3 nucleotides: TGTGCCAGCAGTTACGCGGGACAGCCCTACGAGCAGTACTTC.

V gene TRBV15 combines with J gene TRBJ2-5; 10 nucleotides align to TRBD2. In germline, CDR1 is LNHNV, CDR2 YYDKDF (reference sequence). This CDR3 is built from 19 residues. The junction had 19 bases not matched to a gene; V was cut back by 0 bases and J by 9 bases. The CDR3 DNA reads as TGTGCCACCAGCAGAGATCCCCCCTTACTAGCGGGGTCAGGAGTGGCCCAGTACTTC. Residues: CATSRDPPLLAGSGVAQYF. The entire variable domain, with the rest obtained from reference TRBV15 and TRBJ2-5, is as follows: DAMVIQNPRYQVTQFGKPVTLSCSQTLNHNVMYWYQQKSSQAPKLLFHYYDKDFNNEADTPDNFQSRRPNTSFCFLDIRSPGLGDTAMYLCATSRDPPLLAGSGVAQYFGPGTRLLVL.

The rearrangement links TRBV11-3 to TRBJ2-1, with D tentatively TRBD1 (6 bases). The V and J ends lost 5 bases and 5 bases respectively, with 16 bases between them. This CDR3 region has 15 residues. The germline V gene has CDR1 SGHNT and CDR2 YENEEA. CDR3 nucleotide sequence: TGTGCCAGCAGCCAAGGGGGAGCTAGCAACAATGAGCAGTTCTTC. As protein: CASSQGGASNNEQFF.

This chain connects TRBV7-2 to TRBJ1-2; D is unresolved. Germline values: CDR1 SGHTA, CDR2 FQGNSA. The germline V and J ends were trimmed by 1 base and 4 bases, with 16 bases remaining between them. The CDR3 sequence is 16 residues long. DNA of the CDR3: TGTGCCAGCAGCTTAGTGCCAGATTGGAGGTCCTATGGCTACACCTTC. Translating gives CASSLVPDWRSYGYTF. The complete variable domain, with remaining parts taken from reference TRBV7-2 and TRBJ1-2, reads GAGVSQSPSNKVTEKGKDVELRCDPISGHTALYWYRQSLGQGLEFLIYFQGNSAPDKSGLPSDRFSAERTGGSVSTLTIQRTQQEDSAVYLCASSLVPDWRSYGYTFGSGTRLTVV.

The chain links TRBV30 to TRBJ1-2, with D maybe TRBD1 (6 bases). The CDR3 length is 14 residues. Germline-derived CDR1 and CDR2 are GTSNPN and SVGIG (reference sequence). V was cut by 0 bases and J by 3 bases, with 11 bases left in between. CDR3 in DNA: TGTGCCTGGAGTGTACTGGGGGCCGACTATGGCTACACCTTC. Translating gives CAWSVLGADYGYTF. Drawing the rest from reference TRBV30 and TRBJ1-2, the complete variable domain is SQTIHQWPATLVQPVGSPLSLECTVEGTSNPNLYWYRQAAGRGLQLLFYSVGIGQISSEVPQNLSASRPQDRQFILSSKKLLLSDSGFYLCAWSVLGADYGYTFGSGTRLTVV.

This chain's CDR3 is CASSRQLTEAFF. The CDR3 region has the DNA TGTGCCAGCAGCAGACAGCTGACTGAAGCTTTCTTT. The rearrangement joins TRBV6-2 or TRBV6-3 to TRBJ1-1; D is possibly TRBD1 (5 bases). The CDR3 has 12 amino acids. In germline, CDR1 is MNHEY, CDR2 SVGEGT. The V and J ends lost 6 bases and 5 bases respectively, with 10 bases between them.